These 27 T cell receptor beta chains originate from one sample sequenced in a study of cytomegalovirus exposure and HLA in healthy donors. Researchers ran the PCR with 60 Vbeta and 13 Jbeta primers. TCRdb's table, derived via immunoSEQ multiplex PCR, lists solely in-frame clones and lacks some. The repertoire holds 78,000 or so clones, with approximately 60% as singletons. The sample comprised PBMCs. The origin of the receptors is a male donor in good health and CMV-seropositive.

The V gene is TRBV9, the J gene TRBJ1-2; perhaps TRBD1 as D (5 bases). Germline V gives CDR1 SGDLS, CDR2 YYNGEE. V was shortened by 3 bases and J by 4 bases, with 13 bases between the two germline ends. CDR3 length: 14 residues. The CDR3 here is CASSETTDVYGYTF. For the CDR3, the DNA is TGTGCCAGCAGCGAAACGACAGACGTCTATGGCTACACCTTC.

Note on this clone: Relative to the germline gene, one junction end is altered; a read error may explain this. The CDR3 DNA reads as TGTTCCAGCAGCTTATCCAGGGGAAGGGAATCCTACGAGCAGTACTTC. Translated: CSSSLSRGRESYEQYF. V usage is TRBV7-9 and J usage is TRBJ2-7, with D perhaps matching TRBD1 (6 bases). Germline-derived CDR1 and CDR2 are SEHNR and FQNEAQ (reference sequence). This CDR3 has 16 residues.

The chain joins TRBV5-1 to TRBJ2-7; possible D gene TRBD1, 5 bases. The CDR3 length is 14 residues. Germline loops: CDR1 SGHRS, CDR2 YFSETQ. The V end lost 4 bases, the J end lost 0 bases, and 11 bases lay between the germline ends. The CDR3, as DNA: TGCGCCAGCAGCCCAGGGCTGAGCTCCTACGAGCAGTACTTC. As protein: CASSPGLSSYEQYF.

This clone has a handful of counts. The chain uses TRBV6-5 and TRBJ1-6; D not resolved. The germline CDR1 and CDR2 sequences are MNHEY and SVGAGI. CDR3 length: 12 residues. V gave up 1 base and J gave up 13 bases, with 8 bases separating them. CDR3 region: CASSYWPGPLHF. CDR3 DNA sequence: TGTGCCAGCAGTTACTGGCCGGGGCCCCTCCACTTT.

The chain carries TRBV6-5 and TRBJ1-4; D remains ambiguous. Germline V lookup: CDR1 MNHEY, CDR2 SVGAGI. V lost 0 bases to trimming and J lost 7 bases, with 12 bases between them. The CDR3 spans 15 residues. The CDR3: CASSYSEIPGEKLFF. The CDR3 bases are TGTGCCAGCAGTTACTCCGAAATCCCGGGTGAAAAACTGTTTTTT.

The table lists this clone with a count of one. A read error may account for a junction end that differs from germline. This rearrangement joins TRBV30 to TRBJ1-2; D remains unclear. In germline, CDR1 is GTSNPN, CDR2 SVGIG (reference sequence). The CDR3 length is 17 residues. The CDR3 nucleotides are TGTGCCTGGAGTGTACTGGAGGGAAGCTCCAACAACTATGGCTACCCCTTC. Protein: CAWSVLEGSSNNYGYPF.

This chain joins TRBV27 and TRBJ1-1; 7 nucleotides agree with TRBD1. The CDR3 extends over 15 amino acids. Germline CDR1 reads MNHEY; CDR2 reads SMNVEV (reference sequence). J gave up 2 bases and V 7 bases, and 10 bases lay outside the gene matches. CDR3: CASTAYGTANTEAFF. In DNA, the CDR3 is TGTGCCAGCACCGCATACGGGACAGCCAACACTGAAGCTTTCTTT.

The chain uses TRBV6-4 and TRBJ2-7; 12 nucleotides agree with TRBD1. V lost 8 bases, J lost 3 bases, and 8 bases stayed unmatched. Germline V gene lookup returns CDR1 MRHNA and CDR2 SNTAGT. The CDR3 is made up of 15 amino acids. CDR3 sequence (DNA): TGTGCCAGCCCAGAAAGGGACAGGGGGCTCTACGAGCAGTACTTC. It yields the protein CASPERDRGLYEQYF.

The chain recombines TRBV11-3 with TRBJ2-7; TRBD1 might be the D (5 bases). Trimming cost V 8 bases and J 0 bases, with 14 bases left between them. The CDR3 is 14 amino acids. Germline CDR1 is SGHNT and CDR2 is YENEEA. The DNA for the CDR3 is TGTGCCAGCGCCACAGGTCCCAGCTCCTACGAGCAGTACTTC. This translates into CASATGPSSYEQYF.

The rearrangement links TRBV15 to TRBJ1-4, with D maybe TRBD1 (6 bases). This CDR3 is built from 17 residues. Trimming took 5 bases from V and 0 from J, leaving 16 bases between them. Per germline, CDR1 LNHNV and CDR2 YYDKDF (reference sequence). CDR3 sequence (DNA): TGTGCCACCAGCCGAGTGGGGGCAGGGGCAACTAATGAAAAACTGTTTTTT. Its translation is CATSRVGAGATNEKLFF.

This clone has just a few counts. The chain combines TRBV30 with TRBJ1-1, with TRBD1 identical over 7 bases. This CDR3 spans 14 amino acids. Germline CDR1 and CDR2: GTSNPN and SVGIG (reference sequence). V shed 3 bases, J shed 3 bases, and the junction held 7 bases outside the gene matches. The CDR3 loop reads CAWRSLRGDTEAFF. DNA of the CDR3: TGTGCCTGGAGGTCCCTCAGGGGGGACACTGAAGCTTTCTTT. Using reference TRBV30 and TRBJ1-1 for the parts outside the CDR3, the full variable domain is SQTIHQWPATLVQPVGSPLSLECTVEGTSNPNLYWYRQAAGRGLQLLFYSVGIGQISSEVPQNLSASRPQDRQFILSSKKLLLSDSGFYLCAWRSLRGDTEAFFGQGTRLTVV.

The genes are TRBV7-9 and TRBJ1-1, with D perhaps matching TRBD1 (6 bases). Trimming pared 4 bases from V and 1 base from J, leaving 10 bases between. Germline CDR1 reads SEHNR; CDR2 reads FQNEAQ (reference sequence). This CDR3 is 14 amino acids long. The CDR3: CASSSLQGNTEAFF. The CDR3 DNA is TGTGCCAGCAGCTCCTTACAGGGGAACACTGAAGCTTTCTTT.

This chain connects TRBV7-8 to TRBJ2-3; TRBD2 matches at 10 bases. The CDR3 is 17 residues long. CDR1 SGHVS and CDR2 FQNEAQ come from the germline V gene. V trimming: 3 bases; J trimming: 2 bases; junction bases outside the gene matches: 8. CDR3 region: CASSLLAGVSDTDTQYF. The CDR3 nucleotides are TGTGCCAGCAGCTTGCTAGCGGGGGTCTCGGACACAGATACGCAGTATTTT.

The table lists this clone with a count of one. V gene TRBV11-1 combines with J gene TRBJ2-5; TRBD2 agrees at 7 bases. CDR3 length: 13 amino acids. After removal of 3 bases from V and 5 bases from J, the junction contained 3 bases not matched to a gene. The germline V gene has CDR1 SGHAT and CDR2 FQDESV (reference sequence). This CDR3 is CASSFGGTETQYF. For the CDR3, the DNA is TGTGCCAGCAGCTTCGGGGGGACGGAGACCCAGTACTTC.

This clone has just a few counts. The chain employs TRBV19 and TRBJ1-1; D call uncertain. V was cut by 7 bases and J by 4 bases, with 13 bases left in between. This CDR3 comprises 13 residues. Germline V CDR1 and CDR2: LNHDA, SQIVND (reference sequence). In nucleotides, the CDR3 is TGTGCCAGTACGCCGGCGAGGGCCACTGAAGCTTTCTTT. Amino acids: CASTPARATEAFF.

This clone came up a few times. The V call is TRBV19, the J call TRBJ1-4; 10 positions agree with TRBD1. The CDR3 is 15 residues long. Germline V gene sequence: CDR1 LNHDA, CDR2 SQIVND (reference sequence). V dropped 9 bases and J dropped 10; count of bases not matched to a gene: 14. The CDR3 loop is CASQDPGQGRTKLFF. DNA of the CDR3: TGTGCCAGCCAAGACCCGGGACAGGGGCGAACAAAACTGTTTTTT.

This chain joins TRBV5-6 and TRBJ1-5; D not resolved. Trimming stripped 2 bases from V and 9 bases from J, with 15 bases between. CDR3 size: 14 residues. Germline CDR1 SGHDT, CDR2 YYEEEE. CDR3 region: CASSFFGRLAPQHF. The CDR3 DNA reads as TGTGCCAGCAGCTTTTTCGGGAGGCTTGCGCCCCAGCATTTT.

This clone was found a few times. The chain couples TRBV29-1 to TRBJ2-7, with D possibly being TRBD1 (6 bases). The germline gives CDR1 SQVTM, CDR2 ANQGSEA. The CDR3 has 14 residues. The ends were cut back, 7 bases at V and 2 bases at J, with 18 bases in the middle. The CDR3: CSGVGPGAPYEQYF. The CDR3 DNA is TGCAGCGGTGTTGGTCCAGGGGCGCCCTACGAGCAGTACTTC.

J is TRBJ2-1 and V is TRBV27; 8 bases line up with TRBD1. The CDR3 loop spans 15 amino acids. V lost 7 bases to trimming and J lost 2 bases; unmatched junction nucleotides: 7. Per the germline V gene, CDR1 is MNHEY and CDR2 is SMNVEV (reference sequence). CDR3 loop: CASTPRTGPYNEQFF. DNA of the CDR3: TGTGCCAGCACCCCCCGGACAGGGCCCTACAATGAGCAGTTCTTC.

V usage is TRBV7-9 and J usage is TRBJ1-4, with D hard to call. This CDR3 has 15 amino acids. Germline-derived CDR1 and CDR2 are SEHNR and FQNEAQ (reference sequence). V lost 2 bases, J lost 0 bases, and 7 bases lay in between. The CDR3 spells CASSLRLATNEKLFF. The CDR3 coding sequence is TGTGCCAGCAGCTTACGGCTAGCAACTAATGAAAAACTGTTTTTT.

The chain links TRBV6-4 to TRBJ2-3; 10 bases line up with TRBD2. Per germline, CDR1 MRHNA and CDR2 SNTAGT. J gave up 3 bases and V 5 bases, and 8 bases lay outside the gene matches. The CDR3 consists of 16 residues. This CDR3 is CASSSLAGGGTDTQYF. CDR3 nucleotides: TGTGCCAGCAGTTCGTTAGCGGGAGGAGGGACAGATACGCAGTATTTT.

This rearrangement joins TRBV11-2 to TRBJ1-2; D is unresolved. The CDR3 is made up of 12 amino acids. The V end lost 5 bases, the J end lost 5 bases, and 9 bases lay between the germline ends. The germline gives CDR1 SGHAT, CDR2 FQNNGV. CDR3 sequence (DNA): TGTGCCAGCAGCGCTCAGACTTATGGCTACACCTTC. Protein sequence: CASSAQTYGYTF.

The sample holds a few counts of this clone. V and J are TRBV27 and TRBJ1-1; 8 bases fit TRBD1. The CDR3 runs to 14 residues. Trimming took 4 bases from V and 1 from J; bases not matched to a gene: 2. Germline loops: CDR1 MNHEY, CDR2 SMNVEV (reference sequence). This CDR3 reads CASSSGTGNTEAFF. The CDR3 DNA reads TGTGCCAGCAGTTCCGGGACAGGGAACACTGAAGCTTTCTTT.

A few counts support this clone. The chain couples TRBV15 to TRBJ1-1; 10 bases map to TRBD1. The CDR3 is 15 residues long. Germline CDR1 and CDR2: LNHNV and YYDKDF (reference sequence). Trimming cost V 4 bases and J 5 bases; bases outside gene matches: 7. The CDR3 DNA reads TGTGCCACCAGCATAGGCGGACAGGGGGGAACTGAAGCTTTCTTT. Amino acid sequence: CATSIGGQGGTEAFF.

The chain couples TRBV6-6 to TRBJ2-7; D possibly corresponds to TRBD2 (6 bases). V was pared by 7 bases and J by 6 bases, with 16 bases between. The V gene's germline CDR1 is MNHNY and CDR2 SVGAGI (reference sequence). The CDR3 runs to 13 residues. For the CDR3, the DNA is TGTGCCAGCAAAGGGCCCCGCGGGGTCGAGCAGTACTTC. Protein product: CASKGPRGVEQYF.

This chain links TRBV7-9 with TRBJ2-1, with TRBD2 as a possible D gene (5 bases). Trimming left V 5 bases short and J 8 bases short, with 10 bases between. The CDR3 loop spans 12 amino acids. CDR1 and CDR2 (germline): SEHNR, FQNEAQ (reference sequence). The CDR3: CASSPRRHEQFF. CDR3 bases: TGTGCCAGCAGCCCTAGGAGGCATGAGCAGTTCTTC.

This chain links TRBV30 with TRBJ1-2; TRBD1 is a possible D gene (5 bases). Trimming left V 4 bases short and J 14 bases short, with 26 bases between. This CDR3 is built from 14 residues. Germline CDR1 and CDR2: GTSNPN and SVGIG (reference sequence). This CDR3 is CAWISQAGPGRETF. CDR3 DNA sequence: TGTGCCTGGATCTCCCAGGCGGGGCCCGGACGGGAGACCTTC.